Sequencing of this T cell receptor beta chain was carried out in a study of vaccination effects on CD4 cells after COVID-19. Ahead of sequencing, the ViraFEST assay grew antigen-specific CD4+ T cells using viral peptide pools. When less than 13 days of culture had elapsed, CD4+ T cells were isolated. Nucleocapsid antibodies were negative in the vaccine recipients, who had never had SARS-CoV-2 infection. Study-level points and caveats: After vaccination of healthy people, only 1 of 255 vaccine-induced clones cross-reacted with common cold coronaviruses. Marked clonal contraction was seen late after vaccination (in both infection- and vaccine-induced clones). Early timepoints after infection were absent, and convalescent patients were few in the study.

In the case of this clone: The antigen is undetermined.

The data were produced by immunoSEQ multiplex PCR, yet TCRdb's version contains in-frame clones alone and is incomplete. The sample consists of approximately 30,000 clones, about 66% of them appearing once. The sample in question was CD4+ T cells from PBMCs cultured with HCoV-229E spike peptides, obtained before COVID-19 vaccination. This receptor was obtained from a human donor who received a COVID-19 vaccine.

The DNA of the CDR3 is TGTGCCACCAGCAGAGATGGGGACAGTCTTACTAACTATGGCTACACCTTC. Its translation: CATSRDGDSLTNYGYTF. The chain links TRBV15 to TRBJ1-2, with 7 bases lining up with TRBD1. The V and J ends lost 0 bases and 0 bases, in that order; junction bases with no gene match: 7. The CDR3 consists of 17 residues. The germline CDR1 and CDR2 sequences are LNHNV and YYDKDF (reference sequence). The whole variable domain, filled in from reference TRBV15 and TRBJ1-2, reads DAMVIQNPRYQVTQFGKPVTLSCSQTLNHNVMYWYQQKSSQAPKLLFHYYDKDFNNEADTPDNFQSRRPNTSFCFLDIRSPGLGDTAMYLCATSRDGDSLTNYGYTFGSGTRLTVV.